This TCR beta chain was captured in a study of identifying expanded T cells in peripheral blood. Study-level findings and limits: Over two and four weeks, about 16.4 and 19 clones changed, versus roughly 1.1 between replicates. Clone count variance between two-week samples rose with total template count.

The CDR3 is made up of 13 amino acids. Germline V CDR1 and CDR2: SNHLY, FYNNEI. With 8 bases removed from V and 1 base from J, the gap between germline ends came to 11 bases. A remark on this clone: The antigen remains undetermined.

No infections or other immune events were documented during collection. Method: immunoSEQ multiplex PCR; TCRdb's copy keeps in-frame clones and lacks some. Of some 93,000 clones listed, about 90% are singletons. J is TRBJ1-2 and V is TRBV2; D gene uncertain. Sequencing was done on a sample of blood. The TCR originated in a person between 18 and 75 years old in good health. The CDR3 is CASVWDFNYGYTF. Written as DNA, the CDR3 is TGTGCCAGCGTATGGGATTTTAACTATGGCTACACCTTC. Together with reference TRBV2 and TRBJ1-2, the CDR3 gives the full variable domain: EPEVTQTPSHQVTQMGQEVILRCVPISNHLYFYWYRQILGQKVEFLVSFYNNEISEKSEIFDDQFSVERPDGSNFTLKIRSTKLEDSAMYFCASVWDFNYGYTFGSGTRLTVV.